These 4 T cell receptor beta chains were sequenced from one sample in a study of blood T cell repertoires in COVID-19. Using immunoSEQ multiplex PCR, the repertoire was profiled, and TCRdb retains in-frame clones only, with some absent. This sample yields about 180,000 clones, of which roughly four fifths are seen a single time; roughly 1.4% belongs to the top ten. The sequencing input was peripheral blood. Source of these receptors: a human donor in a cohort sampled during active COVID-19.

CDR3 sequence (DNA): TGTGCCAGTAGTATTCAGGGGGTCGGCACTGAAGCTTTCTTT. Translated, it gives CASSIQGVGTEAFF. The chain uses TRBV19 and TRBJ1-1, with TRBD1 matching 7 bases. With 3 bases clipped from V and 4 bases from J, the junction kept 5 bases outside the gene matches. The germline CDR1 and CDR2 sequences are LNHDA and SQIVND (reference sequence). CDR3 length equals 14 residues.

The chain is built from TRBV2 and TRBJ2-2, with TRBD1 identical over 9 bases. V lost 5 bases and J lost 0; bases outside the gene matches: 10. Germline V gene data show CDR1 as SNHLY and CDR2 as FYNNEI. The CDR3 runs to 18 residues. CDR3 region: CASSLLATGGSNTGELFF. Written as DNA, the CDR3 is TGTGCCAGCAGTCTTCTAGCGACAGGGGGATCGAACACCGGGGAGCTGTTTTTT.

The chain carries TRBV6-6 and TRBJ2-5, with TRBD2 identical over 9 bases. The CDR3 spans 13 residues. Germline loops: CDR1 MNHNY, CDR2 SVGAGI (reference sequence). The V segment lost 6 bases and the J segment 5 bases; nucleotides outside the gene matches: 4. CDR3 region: CASRLAGTETQYF. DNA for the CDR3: TGTGCCAGCAGGCTAGCGGGAACGGAGACCCAGTACTTC.

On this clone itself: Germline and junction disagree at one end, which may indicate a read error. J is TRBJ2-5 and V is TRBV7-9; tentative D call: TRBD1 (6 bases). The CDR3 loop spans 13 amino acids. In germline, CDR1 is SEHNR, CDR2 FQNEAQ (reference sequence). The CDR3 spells CASSLQGLETQHF. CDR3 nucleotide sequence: TGTGCCAGCAGCTTGCAGGGGCTGGAGACCCAGCACTTC. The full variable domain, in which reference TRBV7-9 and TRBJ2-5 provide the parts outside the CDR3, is DTGVSQNPRHKITKRGQNVTFRCDPISEHNRLYWYRQTLGQGPEFLTYFQNEAQLEKSRLLSDRFSAERPKGSFSTLEIQRTEQGDSAMYLCASSLQGLETQHFGPGTRLLVL.